The subject of this entry is one TCR beta chain. As yet, its antigen is unknown. The record originates from a study of T cell responses to AZD1222 COVID-19 vaccine. Study-level points and caveats: In a largely white British group with more females than males, clonal diversity was possibly underestimated.

This table comes from immunoSEQ multiplex PCR, and its TCRdb copy is limited to in-frame clones, with some not included. The sample has fewer than 250,000 clones, 85% to 95% seen once. Trimming at V came to 5 bases and at J to 0 bases, leaving 8 bases not matched to a gene. In germline, CDR1 is LGHDT, CDR2 YNNKEL (reference sequence). The CDR3 sequence is 17 residues long. The sample was peripheral blood, taken on day 0 of AZD1222 vaccination. The V call is TRBV3-1 (or the pseudogene TRBV3-2), the J call TRBJ1-3, with TRBD1 matching over 9 bases. This TCR came from an adult in good health. This chain's CDR3 is CASSSGQGPLSGNTIYF. The CDR3 coding sequence is TGTGCCAGCAGCTCGGGACAGGGACCCCTCTCTGGAAACACCATATATTTT.